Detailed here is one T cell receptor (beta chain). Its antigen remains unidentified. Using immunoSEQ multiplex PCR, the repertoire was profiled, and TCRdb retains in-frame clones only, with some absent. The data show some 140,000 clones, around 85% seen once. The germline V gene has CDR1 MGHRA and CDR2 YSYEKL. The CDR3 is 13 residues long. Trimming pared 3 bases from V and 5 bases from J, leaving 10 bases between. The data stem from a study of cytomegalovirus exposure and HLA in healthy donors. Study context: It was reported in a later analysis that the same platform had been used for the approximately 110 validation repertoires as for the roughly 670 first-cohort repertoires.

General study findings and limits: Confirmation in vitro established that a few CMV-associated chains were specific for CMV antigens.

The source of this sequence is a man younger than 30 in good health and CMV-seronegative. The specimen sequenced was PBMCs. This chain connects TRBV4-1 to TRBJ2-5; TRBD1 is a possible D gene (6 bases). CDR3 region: CASSQGARETQYF. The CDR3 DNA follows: TGCGCCAGCAGCCAGGGGGCCCGCGAGACCCAGTACTTC.